This T cell receptor (beta chain) was documented in a study of T cell responses to AZD1222 COVID-19 vaccine. Study-level findings and limits: Donors in the cohort were predominantly white British and more often female, and clonal diversity was possibly underestimated. Spike-specific TCR depth and breadth grew after two AZD1222 doses. As reported, nearly half of all spike-specific TCRs target variant regions that are unmutated. Baseline seropositives among AZD1222 recipients totaled only 5 to 7.

V was shortened by 4 bases and J by 0 bases, with 10 bases between the two germline ends. Germline CDR1 reads MRHNA; CDR2 reads SNTAGT. The CDR3 runs 15 residues. About this clone itself: Antigen: not known.

The protocol was immunoSEQ multiplex PCR, while the TCRdb copy is restricted to in-frame clones and leaves out a portion. The table records approximately 100,000 clones, 75% to 90% of them present only once. The source material was peripheral blood, sampled on day 0 of AZD1222 vaccination. The receptor's source is an adult in good health. The chain employs TRBV6-4 and TRBJ1-5, with TRBD1 as a possible D gene (5 bases). DNA for the CDR3: TGTGCCAGCAGTGCCTATGGGGGTAGCAATCAGCCCCAGCATTTT. The encoded protein is CASSAYGGSNQPQHF.